This T cell receptor beta chain was found in a study of shared clonotypes between healthy human individuals. Study-level findings and limits: Only a few donors were included, so the genetic and exposure-history diversity represented was limited. It was anticipated that sequencing depth would influence how many clonotypes donors shared.

This table comes from immunoSEQ multiplex PCR, and its TCRdb copy is limited to in-frame clones, with some not included. The sample contains about 460,000 clones, roughly four fifths of which appear only once. Germline CDR1 and CDR2: LNHNV and YYDKDF (reference sequence). Trimming stripped 5 bases from V and 2 bases from J, with 15 bases between. The CDR3 totals 15 residues. Adult donors, all healthy and HIV-negative, had no recent acute infections or vaccinations. All of the donors resided in Nashville, Tennessee, and each was a Caucasian adult. On this clone: Its antigen is currently unknown.

The TCR originated in a woman aged 40 to 55 in good health. Some clones in this sample may be carry-over from other donors' samples. Sequenced material: PBMCs. The rearrangement links TRBV15 to TRBJ2-5; D unclear. The CDR3 region has the DNA TGTGCCACCAGCCCGAGAACATGGGGACAAGAGACCCAGTACTTC. Amino acids: CATSPRTWGQETQYF.